The clone carrying this T cell receptor beta chain was seen at least ten times. This sample is drawn from a study of neurological immune-mediated disorders. TCRdb passed the 5' RACE reads through MiXCR, listing each CDR3 protein once. The sample consists of 65,000 to 95,000 distinct CDR3 sequences, about 5.2% of them appearing once. The CDR3 has 14 amino acids. V dropped 3 bases and J dropped 5 bases, with 14 bases sitting between them. This TCR came from a woman between 25 and 40 years old with multiple sclerosis. The sample consisted of PBMCs. The genes are TRBV12-3 or TRBV12-4 and TRBJ2-7; a possible D gene is TRBD2 (6 bases). The CDR3 bases are TGTGCCAGCAGTTTCGGCGGGAAGGGAAACGAGCAGTACTTC. It yields the protein CASSFGGKGNEQYF.